One and the same sample provided the 9 T cell receptor beta chains below, sequenced in a study of a mutant IDH1 vaccine in newly diagnosed glioma. Assay used: immunoSEQ multiplex PCR; TCRdb lists only in-frame clones, some missing. The data contain tens of thousands of clones, about 85% of them singletons. Their recognized antigens are unknown. Time point given: week 35, safety follow-up. It was 300 ug of mutant IDH1 20-mer peptide that made up each vaccine dose, given with topical imiquimod. Sequencing was performed on PBMCs, taken from a glioma patient whose treatment included an IDH1 peptide vaccine. Every receptor here comes from a young woman with glioma.

V and J are TRBV11-3 and TRBJ2-7; TRBD2 aligns across 12 bases. The J segment lost 6 bases and the V segment lost 5 bases, leaving 8 bases of the junction unmatched. The CDR3 loop spans 15 amino acids. Germline V gene sequence: CDR1 SGHNT, CDR2 YENEEA. CDR3 DNA: TGTGCCAGCAGCCGACTAGCGGGGGTTAACCCCGAGCAGTACTTC. It codes for CASSRLAGVNPEQYF.

In nucleotides, the CDR3 is TGTGCCAGCAGCTTACGGCTAAGAGGCGATACGCAGTATTTT. This translates into CASSLRLRGDTQYF. V gene TRBV7-2 combines with J gene TRBJ2-3; D call uncertain. This CDR3 is built from 14 residues. Germline V gene data show CDR1 as SGHTA and CDR2 as FQGNSA. Trimming removed 2 bases at V and 6 bases at J, with 12 bases between.

The chain employs TRBV5-4 and TRBJ1-2, with a weak D call TRBD1 (6 bases). The CDR3 loop spans 14 amino acids. Trimming removed 0 bases from V and 3 bases from J, with 9 bases in between. From germline, CDR1 is SGHNT and CDR2 YYREEE (reference sequence). The CDR3 coding sequence is TGTGCCAGCAGCTTGGAGGCAGGGGACTATGGCTACACCTTC. It translates to CASSLEAGDYGYTF.

The chain joins TRBV6-1 to TRBJ2-3; 8 nucleotides line up with TRBD2. CDR1 is MNHNS and CDR2 is SASEGT in the germline V gene. This CDR3 has 15 residues. Losses at the gene ends were 6 bases for V and 5 bases for J; bases not matched to a gene: 10. CDR3 region: CASRERLARVDTQYF. The CDR3 nucleotides read TGTGCCAGCAGGGAGAGACTAGCGAGGGTAGATACGCAGTATTTT.

The chain employs TRBV5-1 and TRBJ2-1, with D tentatively TRBD2 (7 bases). The germline gives CDR1 SGHRS, CDR2 YFSETQ. The CDR3 covers 16 residues. V was shortened by 2 bases and J by 5 bases, with 17 bases between the two germline ends. CDR3 sequence reads: CASSFIGGGPNNEQFF. DNA of the CDR3: TGCGCCAGCAGCTTTATAGGGGGAGGGCCGAACAATGAGCAGTTCTTC.

This chain links TRBV27 with TRBJ1-1; a possible D gene is TRBD1 (5 bases). V lost 2 bases and J 5 bases, leaving 15 bases between the germline ends. This CDR3 spans 15 amino acids. CDR1 is MNHEY, CDR2 SMNVEV, per germline (reference sequence). CDR3 in DNA: TGTGCCAGCAGTTTAGCTTCGTCACGGGGGACTGAAGCTTTCTTT. This translates into CASSLASSRGTEAFF.

This clone showed up just once. V usage is TRBV5-8 and J usage is TRBJ1-4; perhaps TRBD1 as D (5 bases). There are 15 residues in the CDR3. The ends were cut back, 2 bases at V and 0 bases at J, with 8 bases in the middle. CDR1 and CDR2 from the germline V gene are SGHTS and YDEGEE. CDR3 in amino acids: CASSFGRATNEKLFF. The CDR3, as DNA: TGTGCCAGCAGCTTCGGCAGGGCAACTAATGAAAAACTGTTTTTT.

There are a few counts of this clone. The J gene is TRBJ1-2, the V gene TRBV7-9; D is uncertain. Trimming pared 6 bases from V and 6 bases from J, leaving 17 bases between. The CDR3 consists of 14 residues. Germline V gene sequence: CDR1 SEHNR, CDR2 FQNEAQ (reference sequence). CDR3 nucleotides: TGTGCCAGCAGGTTTTCGGAGAGGGCCAATGGCTACACCTTC. Translated: CASRFSERANGYTF.

In this sample, this clone turned up a few times. The V and J genes are TRBV7-9 and TRBJ1-1; D gene ambiguous. This CDR3 is 11 amino acids long. CDR1 is SEHNR, CDR2 FQNEAQ, per germline (reference sequence). The V and J ends lost 4 bases and 5 bases respectively, with 5 bases between them. CDR3 DNA: TGTGCCAGCAGCTCGGGAACTGAAGCTTTCTTT. Translation: CASSSGTEAFF.